This T cell receptor beta chain was captured in a study of T cells after yellow fever vaccination. In its sample, this clonotype was seen many times. TCRdb re-called the 5' RACE reads through MiXCR, storing one row per CDR3 protein. The sample includes tens of thousands of distinct CDR3 sequences, about 7.8% of them seen just once. CDR1 is SGHRS and CDR2 is YFSETQ in the germline V gene. V was clipped by 4 bases and J by 3 bases; unmatched bases: 12. The CDR3 covers 16 residues. The rearrangement links TRBV5-1 to TRBJ2-7; 8 bases are a match to TRBD1. Source: CD8+ T cells sorted from PBMCs, taken 15 days after the yellow fever booster vaccination. This clonotype was sampled from a man younger than 45 who received the YFV17D yellow fever vaccine. The CDR3 sequence is CASSPGQEDYLYEQYF. CDR3 nucleotide sequence: TGCGCCAGCAGCCCGGGACAGGAGGACTATCTCTACGAGCAGTACTTC.